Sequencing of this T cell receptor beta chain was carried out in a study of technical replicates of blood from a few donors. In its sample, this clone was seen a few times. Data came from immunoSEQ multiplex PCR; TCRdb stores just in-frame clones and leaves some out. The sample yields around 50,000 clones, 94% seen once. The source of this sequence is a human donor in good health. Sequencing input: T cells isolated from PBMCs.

The CDR3 is CASSITGRQQNTEAFF. CDR3 nucleotide sequence: TGTGCCAGCAGCATCACAGGGAGACAGCAGAACACTGAAGCTTTCTTT. The V gene is TRBV7-9, the J gene TRBJ1-1, with D perhaps TRBD1 (6 bases). Germline V CDR1 and CDR2: SEHNR, FQNEAQ (reference sequence). The length of the CDR3 is 16 residues. Trimming pared 5 bases from V and 1 base from J, leaving 17 bases between.